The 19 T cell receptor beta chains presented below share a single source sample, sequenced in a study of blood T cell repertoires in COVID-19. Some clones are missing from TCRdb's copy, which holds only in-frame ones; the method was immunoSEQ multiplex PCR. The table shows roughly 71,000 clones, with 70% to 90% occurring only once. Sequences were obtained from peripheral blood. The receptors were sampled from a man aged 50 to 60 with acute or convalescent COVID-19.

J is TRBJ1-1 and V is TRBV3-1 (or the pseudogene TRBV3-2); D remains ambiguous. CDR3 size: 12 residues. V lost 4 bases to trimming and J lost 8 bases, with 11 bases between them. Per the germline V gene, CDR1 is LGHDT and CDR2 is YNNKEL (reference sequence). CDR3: CASSPREPEAFF. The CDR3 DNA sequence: TGTGCCAGCAGCCCGCGGGAACCAGAAGCTTTCTTT.

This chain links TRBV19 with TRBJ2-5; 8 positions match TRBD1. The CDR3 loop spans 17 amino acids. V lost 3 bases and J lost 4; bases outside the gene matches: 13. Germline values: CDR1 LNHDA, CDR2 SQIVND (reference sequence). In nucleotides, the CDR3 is TGTGCCAGTAGTATTTCCCCCCGAACAGGGGGAGGAGAGACCCAGTACTTC. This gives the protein CASSISPRTGGGETQYF.

The CDR3 here is CASSLSGGEYDTQYF. In nucleotides, the CDR3 is TGCGCCAGCAGCTTGAGCGGGGGGGAATATGATACGCAGTATTTT. The chain couples TRBV5-1 to TRBJ2-3; 10 nucleotides align to TRBD2. CDR3 length: 15 amino acids. Unmatched junction bases numbered 5, after V lost 1 base and J lost 6 bases. Germline CDR1 is SGHRS and CDR2 is YFSETQ.

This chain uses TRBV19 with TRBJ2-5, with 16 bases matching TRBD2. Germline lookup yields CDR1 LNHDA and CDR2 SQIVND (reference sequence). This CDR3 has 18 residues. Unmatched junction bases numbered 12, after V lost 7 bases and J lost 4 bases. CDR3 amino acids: CASTPGTSGGAAPETQYF. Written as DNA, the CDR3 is TGTGCCAGTACCCCCGGGACTAGCGGGGGGGCGGCCCCAGAGACCCAGTACTTC.

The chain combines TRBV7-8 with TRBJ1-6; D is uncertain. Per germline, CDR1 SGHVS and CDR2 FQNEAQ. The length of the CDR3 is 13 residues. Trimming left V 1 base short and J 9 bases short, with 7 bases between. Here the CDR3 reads CASSLGAGSPLHF. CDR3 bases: TGTGCCAGCAGCTTAGGGGCGGGTTCACCCCTCCACTTT.

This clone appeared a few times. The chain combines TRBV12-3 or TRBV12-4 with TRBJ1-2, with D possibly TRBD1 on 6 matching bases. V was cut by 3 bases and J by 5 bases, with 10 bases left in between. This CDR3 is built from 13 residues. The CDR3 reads CASSFRGAYGYTF. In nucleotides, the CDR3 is TGTGCCAGCAGTTTTCGGGGGGCTTATGGCTACACCTTC.

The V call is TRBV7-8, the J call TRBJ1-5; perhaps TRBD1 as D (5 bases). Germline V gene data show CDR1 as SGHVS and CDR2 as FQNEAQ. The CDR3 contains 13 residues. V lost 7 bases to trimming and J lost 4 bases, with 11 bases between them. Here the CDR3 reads CASTPDTNQPQHF. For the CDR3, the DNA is TGTGCCAGCACCCCGGACACAAATCAGCCCCAGCATTTT.

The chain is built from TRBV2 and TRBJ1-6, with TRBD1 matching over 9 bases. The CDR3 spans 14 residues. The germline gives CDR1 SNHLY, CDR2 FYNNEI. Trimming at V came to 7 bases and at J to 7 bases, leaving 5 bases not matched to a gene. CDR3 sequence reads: CASKRTGENSPLHF. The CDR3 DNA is TGTGCCAGCAAACGGACAGGGGAAAATTCACCCCTCCACTTT.

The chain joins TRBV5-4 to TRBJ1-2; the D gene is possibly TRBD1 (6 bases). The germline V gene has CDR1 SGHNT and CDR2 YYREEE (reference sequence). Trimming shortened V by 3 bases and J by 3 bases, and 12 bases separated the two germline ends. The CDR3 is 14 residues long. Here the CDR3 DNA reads TGTGCCAGCAGCTACTTACAGGGAGACTATGGCTACACCTTC. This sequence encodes CASSYLQGDYGYTF.

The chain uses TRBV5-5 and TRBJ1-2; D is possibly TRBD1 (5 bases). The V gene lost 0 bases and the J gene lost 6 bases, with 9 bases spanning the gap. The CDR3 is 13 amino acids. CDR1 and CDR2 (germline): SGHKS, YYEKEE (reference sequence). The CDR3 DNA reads TGTGCCAGCAGCTTGGAACCAGGGAATGGCTACACCTTC. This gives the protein CASSLEPGNGYTF.

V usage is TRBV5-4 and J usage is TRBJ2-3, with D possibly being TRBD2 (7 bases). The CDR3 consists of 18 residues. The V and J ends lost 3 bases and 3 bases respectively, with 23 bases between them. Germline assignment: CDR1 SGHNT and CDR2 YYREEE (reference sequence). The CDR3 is CASSSGGRGGVSTDTQYF. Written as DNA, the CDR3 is TGTGCCAGCAGCTCCGGGGGGCGGGGCGGGGTTTCAACAGATACGCAGTATTTT.

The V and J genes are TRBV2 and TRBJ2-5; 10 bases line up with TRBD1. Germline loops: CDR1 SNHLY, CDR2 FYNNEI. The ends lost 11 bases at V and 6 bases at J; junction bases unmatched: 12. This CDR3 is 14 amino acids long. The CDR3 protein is CAGPDRGYLKTQYF. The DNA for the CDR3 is TGTGCCGGACCGGACAGGGGGTATCTAAAGACCCAGTACTTC.

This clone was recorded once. This CDR3 is CASSYSGGEAFF. The CDR3 nucleotides are TGTGCCAGCAGTTACTCAGGGGGCGAAGCTTTCTTT. The chain joins TRBV6-6 to TRBJ1-1; 7 bases fit TRBD1. With 0 bases clipped from V and 8 bases from J, the junction kept 0 bases outside the gene matches. CDR3 length: 12 amino acids. Germline V CDR1 and CDR2: MNHNY, SVGAGI (reference sequence).

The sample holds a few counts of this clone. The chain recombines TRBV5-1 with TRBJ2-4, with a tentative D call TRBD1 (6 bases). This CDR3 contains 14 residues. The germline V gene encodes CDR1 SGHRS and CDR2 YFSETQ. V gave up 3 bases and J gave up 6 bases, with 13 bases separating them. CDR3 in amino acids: CASSWGTPGNIQYF. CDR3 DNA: TGCGCCAGCAGCTGGGGGACACCAGGAAACATTCAGTACTTC.

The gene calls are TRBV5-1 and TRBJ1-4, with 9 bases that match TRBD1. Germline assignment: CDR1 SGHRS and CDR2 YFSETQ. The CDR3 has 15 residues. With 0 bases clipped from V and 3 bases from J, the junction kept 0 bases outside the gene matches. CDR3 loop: CASSLGQGANEKLFF. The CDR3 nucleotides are TGCGCCAGCAGCTTGGGACAGGGGGCTAATGAAAAACTGTTTTTT.

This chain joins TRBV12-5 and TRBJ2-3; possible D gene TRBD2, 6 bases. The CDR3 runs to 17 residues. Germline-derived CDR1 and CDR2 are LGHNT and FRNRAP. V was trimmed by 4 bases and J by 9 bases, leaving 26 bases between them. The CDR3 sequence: CASGSPGGSTIWGTQYF. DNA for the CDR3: TGTGCTAGTGGTTCGCCTGGGGGGAGCACGATTTGGGGGACGCAGTATTTT.

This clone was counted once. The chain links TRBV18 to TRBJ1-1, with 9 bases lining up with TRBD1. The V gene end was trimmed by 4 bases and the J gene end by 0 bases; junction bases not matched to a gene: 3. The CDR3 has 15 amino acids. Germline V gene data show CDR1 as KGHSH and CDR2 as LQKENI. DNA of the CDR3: TGTGCCAGCTCACACGGACAGGGGATGAACACTGAAGCTTTCTTT. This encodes CASSHGQGMNTEAFF.

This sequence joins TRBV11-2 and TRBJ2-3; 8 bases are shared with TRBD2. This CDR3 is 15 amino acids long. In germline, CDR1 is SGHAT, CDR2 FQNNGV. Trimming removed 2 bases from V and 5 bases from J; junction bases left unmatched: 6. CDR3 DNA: TGTGCCAGCAGCTTACTGCGGGGGGAGGGAGATACGCAGTATTTT. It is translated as CASSLLRGEGDTQYF.

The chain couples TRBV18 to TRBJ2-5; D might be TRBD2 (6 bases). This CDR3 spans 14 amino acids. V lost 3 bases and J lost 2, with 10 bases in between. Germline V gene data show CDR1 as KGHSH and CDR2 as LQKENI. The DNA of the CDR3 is TGTGCCAGCTCACCCCGGACTATTCAAGAGACCCAGTACTTC. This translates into CASSPRTIQETQYF. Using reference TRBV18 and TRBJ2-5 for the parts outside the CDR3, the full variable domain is NAGVMQNPRHLVRRRGQEARLRCSPMKGHSHVYWYRQLPEEGLKFMVYLQKENIIDESGMPKERFSAEFPKEGPSILRIQQVVRGDSAAYFCASSPRTIQETQYFGPGTRLLVL.